Following are 9 T cell receptor beta chains from one sample sequenced in a study of T-cell reconstitution after alpha-beta-depleted transplantation in children. Unique molecular identifiers were incorporated during preparation of the TCRbeta library. TCRdb re-derived calls from the PCR reads in MiXCR, one entry per CDR3 protein. The table has hundreds of thousands of distinct CDR3 sequences, over 15% seen once. Sequences were derived from PBMCs, mostly from graft donor cells, sampled 360 days after TCRalphabeta/CD19-depleted stem cell transplant. These receptors all come from a male patient under 10 years old who had a stem cell transplant for acute lymphoblastic leukemia, so the T cells may come from the graft donor.

The chain carries TRBV7-2 and TRBJ2-7; 9 bases align to TRBD1. The CDR3 sequence is 16 residues long. Looked up from germline, CDR1 is SGHTA and CDR2 is FQGNSA. The V segment lost 1 base and the J segment 3 bases; nucleotides outside the gene matches: 7. Written as DNA, the CDR3 is TGTGCCAGCAGCTTAGGGTTCGGGACAGGGAGCTACGAGCAGTACTTC. Translation: CASSLGFGTGSYEQYF.

This clonotype has only one observation. The V gene is TRBV2, the J gene TRBJ1-1, with D hard to call. Trimming removed 3 bases at V and 4 bases at J, with 9 bases between. Germline CDR1 and CDR2: SNHLY and FYNNEI. The CDR3 sequence is 13 residues long. DNA for the CDR3: TGTGCCAGCAGTGATCAAACTCGCACTGAAGCTTTCTTT. Its translation: CASSDQTRTEAFF.

The chain couples TRBV7-2 to TRBJ2-1; D could derive from TRBD1 or TRBD2 (6 bases each). Per the germline V gene, CDR1 is SGHTA and CDR2 is FQGNSA. V lost 4 bases to trimming and J lost 10 bases, with 14 bases between them. This CDR3 contains 13 residues. CDR3 coding DNA: TGTGCCAGCAGCTCCCTCCCCGGGGGCGAGCAGTTCTTC. This gives the protein CASSSLPGGEQFF.

The rearrangement uses TRBV25-1 and TRBJ1-2; 8 bases are shared with TRBD1. Germline V lookup: CDR1 MGHDK, CDR2 SYGVNS. The V segment lost 3 bases and the J segment 6 bases; nucleotides outside the gene matches: 9. The CDR3 has 15 residues. CDR3 sequence (DNA): TGTGCCAGCAGTGAGCATCTTGGGACAGGTGATGGCTACACCTTC. Its translation is CASSEHLGTGDGYTF.

This clonotype appeared a few times. The chain recombines TRBV12-3 or TRBV12-4 with TRBJ2-1; TRBD1 matches at 8 bases. The CDR3 loop spans 15 amino acids. V was clipped by 3 bases and J by 5 bases; unmatched bases: 6. CDR3 in amino acids: CASSLRQGAHNEQFF. DNA of the CDR3: TGTGCCAGCAGTTTGCGGCAGGGGGCCCACAATGAGCAGTTCTTC.

This clonotype was detected only a few times. The rearrangement uses TRBV4-3 and TRBJ2-3; 10 nucleotides line up with TRBD1. The CDR3 consists of 16 residues. Germline assignment: CDR1 LGHNA and CDR2 YSLEER. J was trimmed by 7 bases and V by 0 bases; bases with no gene match: 7. Written as DNA, the CDR3 is TGCGCCAGCAGCCAAGAGGGACAGGGGCGCGCAAATACGCAGTATTTT. It translates to CASSQEGQGRANTQYF.

The gene calls are TRBV3-1 and TRBJ2-7; 7 bases are a match to TRBD1. The CDR3 extends over 13 amino acids. The germline gives CDR1 LGHDT, CDR2 YNNKEL (reference sequence). V trimming: 0 bases; J trimming: 7 bases; junction bases outside the gene matches: 3. This chain's CDR3 is CASSQDPRGEQYF. DNA for the CDR3: TGTGCCAGCAGCCAAGATCCCAGGGGGGAGCAGTACTTC.

In its sample, this clonotype was seen many times. This rearrangement joins TRBV2 to TRBJ1-5; D gene uncertain. The V end was cut by 5 bases, the J end by 0 bases, with 11 bases between. The germline gives CDR1 SNHLY, CDR2 FYNNEI. The CDR3 consists of 15 residues. CDR3 sequence: CASSLDGNSNQPQHF. The CDR3 region has the DNA TGTGCCAGCAGTTTGGACGGAAATAGCAATCAGCCCCAGCATTTT.

This clonotype was detected only a few times. This rearrangement joins TRBV6-5 to TRBJ2-2; D not certain. The germline V gene encodes CDR1 MNHEY and CDR2 SVGAGI. The length of the CDR3 is 14 residues. V was pared by 2 bases and J by 4 bases, with 8 bases between. The CDR3 here is CASSYAEITGELFF. CDR3 coding DNA: TGTGCCAGCAGTTACGCGGAAATCACCGGGGAGCTGTTTTTT.